The 11 T cell receptor beta chains listed next were all sequenced from one sample in a study of T cells in Graves' hyperthyroidism and ophthalmopathy. Amplification of TCR beta CDR3 regions used RNA as the template. With the HTBI primer set, the TCR CDR3 went through a first round of RT-PCR. TCRdb reprocessed the multiplex PCR reads with MiXCR, giving one entry per CDR3 protein. The sample yields 800,000 or so distinct CDR3 sequences, over 35% seen once. Sequenced sample: blood. These receptors came from a man aged 18 to 35 with Graves' hyperthyroidism.

This clonotype has at least ten counts. The V and J genes are TRBV20-1 and TRBJ2-6, with unresolved D. This CDR3 spans 14 amino acids. Trimming left V 1 base short and J 5 bases short, with 9 bases between. The germline gives CDR1 DFQATT, CDR2 SNEGSKA (reference sequence). CDR3 sequence: CSARAPRRANVLTF. The CDR3 DNA follows: TGCAGTGCTAGAGCCCCTCGGAGGGCCAACGTCCTGACTTTC.

Comment on this clonotype: This may be a read error: a much more frequent sequence differs by one nucleotide. The chain is built from TRBV9 and TRBJ1-2; 7 nucleotides match TRBD1. Germline-derived CDR1 and CDR2 are SGDLS and YYNGEE. Trimming removed 4 bases from V and 5 bases from J; junction bases left unmatched: 8. The CDR3 contains 14 residues. CDR3 nucleotide sequence: TGTGCCAGCAGCCAGCTAGGGGGCCCATATGGCTACACCTTC. Its protein product is CASSQLGGPYGYTF.

The table lists this clonotype with many counts. The J gene is TRBJ1-5, the V gene TRBV10-3; TRBD1 matches 7 bases. J was trimmed by 0 bases and V by 6 bases; bases with no gene match: 5. This CDR3 contains 15 residues. In germline, CDR1 is ENHRY, CDR2 SYGVKD. The CDR3 loop is CAISEGTDSNQPQHF. CDR3 coding DNA: TGTGCCATCAGCGAAGGGACAGATAGCAATCAGCCCCAGCATTTT.

This sequence joins TRBV2 and TRBJ1-1; weak D call: TRBD1 (6 bases). This CDR3 region has 14 residues. V shed 8 bases and J shed 1 base, with 14 bases lying between them. Germline V gene data show CDR1 as SNHLY and CDR2 as FYNNEI. Here the CDR3 DNA reads TGTGCCAGCGTGCGGACAGTCCAGAACACTGAAGCTTTCTTT. As protein: CASVRTVQNTEAFF.

This chain links TRBV9 with TRBJ1-1, with D possibly matching TRBD1 (5 bases). V lost 5 bases to trimming and J lost 7 bases, with 15 bases between them. Germline CDR1 is SGDLS and CDR2 is YYNGEE. The CDR3 runs to 13 residues. CDR3 loop: CASRFLLGDEAFF. The CDR3 nucleotides are TGTGCCAGCAGGTTCCTTTTAGGGGATGAAGCTTTCTTT.

The table lists this clonotype with a few counts. The chain has TRBV7-2 and TRBJ1-1; a possible D gene is TRBD1 (6 bases). The CDR3 has 13 residues. The germline CDR1 and CDR2 sequences are SGHTA and FQGNSA. V was clipped by 1 base and J by 8 bases, with 11 bases between them. The CDR3 sequence: CASSLGGGYEAFF. DNA for the CDR3: TGTGCCAGCAGCTTAGGAGGGGGTTACGAAGCTTTCTTT.

This clonotype has at least ten counts. This rearrangement joins TRBV7-9 to TRBJ1-1; D might be TRBD1 (6 bases). Germline V CDR1 and CDR2: SEHNR, FQNEAQ (reference sequence). CDR3 size: 11 residues. V was cut by 5 bases and J by 12 bases, with 13 bases left in between. CDR3 bases: TGTGCCAGCAGCGAACAGGGCGGGACTTTCTTT. The encoded protein is CASSEQGGTFF.

This clonotype was found many times. The chain recombines TRBV10-1 with TRBJ1-1; 12 bases agree with TRBD1. Germline loops: CDR1 WNHNN, CDR2 SYGVQD (reference sequence). Trimming took 3 bases from V and 3 from J; bases not matched to a gene: 2. CDR3 length: 15 amino acids. CDR3 in amino acids: CASSEGTGGYTEAFF. For the CDR3, the DNA is TGCGCCAGCAGTGAAGGGACAGGGGGCTACACTGAAGCTTTCTTT.

This sequence joins TRBV6-5 and TRBJ2-2; 7 bases agree with TRBD2. Looked up from germline, CDR1 is MNHEY and CDR2 is SVGAGI. V lost 2 bases and J lost 0; bases outside the gene matches: 3. CDR3 length: 16 amino acids. CDR3 bases: TGTGCCAGCAGTTACCCGGGAGGACCGAACACCGGGGAGCTGTTTTTT. This codes for CASSYPGGPNTGELFF.

CDR3: CASSSNLPSYEQYF. The CDR3 bases are TGTGCCAGCAGCTCCAACCTACCTTCCTACGAGCAGTACTTC. The rearrangement joins TRBV11-3 to TRBJ2-7; D unresolved. V gave up 4 bases and J gave up 1 base, with 11 bases separating them. Germline lookup yields CDR1 SGHNT and CDR2 YENEEA. This CDR3 has 14 residues.

This clonotype was seen more than once but under ten times. This chain uses TRBV4-1 with TRBJ1-3; D unresolved. The ends were cut back, 0 bases at V and 3 bases at J, with 12 bases in the middle. Germline V CDR1 and CDR2: MGHRA, YSYEKL. The CDR3 consists of 16 residues. The CDR3 here is CASSQEGLTSGNTIYF. The DNA for the CDR3 is TGCGCCAGCAGCCAAGAAGGGCTAACGAGTGGAAACACCATATATTTT.